The clone carrying this T cell receptor (beta chain) was detected only once. The data were taken from a study of human T cells and chemical hapten exposure. Study in general: Diphenylcyclopropenone was applied weekly to patients' scalps across the approximately 25-week study.

Individual cDNA molecules had unique molecular identifiers attached to them by the library. TCRdb independently ran MiXCR on the RACE reads; one entry per CDR3 protein. Seen here are 140,000 or so distinct CDR3 sequences, 10% to 15% observed once, and the top ten hold 1.3% to 1.5%. The length of the CDR3 is 13 residues. The V and J ends lost 5 bases and 9 bases respectively, with 14 bases between them. Germline V CDR1 and CDR2: MDHEN, SYDVKM. Noted time point: patch test 2, 6 weeks after DPC sensitization. Treatment reported: therapeutic diphenylcyclopropenone sensitization with weekly scalp DPC. This TCR came from a woman aged 45-60 years with alopecia areata. Some clones in this sample may be carry-over from other donors' samples. The material was whole blood, obtained in connection with sensitization to the hapten diphenylcyclopropenone (DPC). This chain joins TRBV28 and TRBJ2-1; D uncertain. In DNA form, the CDR3 reads TGTGCCAGCAGTACCGCCCCCCCCGTTGAGCAGTTCTTC. Translation gives CASSTAPPVEQFF. The whole variable domain, filled in from reference TRBV28 and TRBJ2-1, reads DVKVTQSSRYLVKRTGEKVFLECVQDMDHENMFWYRQDPGLGLRLIYFSYDVKMKEKGDIPEGYSVSREKKERFSLILESASTNQTSMYLCASSTAPPVEQFFGPGTRLTVL.